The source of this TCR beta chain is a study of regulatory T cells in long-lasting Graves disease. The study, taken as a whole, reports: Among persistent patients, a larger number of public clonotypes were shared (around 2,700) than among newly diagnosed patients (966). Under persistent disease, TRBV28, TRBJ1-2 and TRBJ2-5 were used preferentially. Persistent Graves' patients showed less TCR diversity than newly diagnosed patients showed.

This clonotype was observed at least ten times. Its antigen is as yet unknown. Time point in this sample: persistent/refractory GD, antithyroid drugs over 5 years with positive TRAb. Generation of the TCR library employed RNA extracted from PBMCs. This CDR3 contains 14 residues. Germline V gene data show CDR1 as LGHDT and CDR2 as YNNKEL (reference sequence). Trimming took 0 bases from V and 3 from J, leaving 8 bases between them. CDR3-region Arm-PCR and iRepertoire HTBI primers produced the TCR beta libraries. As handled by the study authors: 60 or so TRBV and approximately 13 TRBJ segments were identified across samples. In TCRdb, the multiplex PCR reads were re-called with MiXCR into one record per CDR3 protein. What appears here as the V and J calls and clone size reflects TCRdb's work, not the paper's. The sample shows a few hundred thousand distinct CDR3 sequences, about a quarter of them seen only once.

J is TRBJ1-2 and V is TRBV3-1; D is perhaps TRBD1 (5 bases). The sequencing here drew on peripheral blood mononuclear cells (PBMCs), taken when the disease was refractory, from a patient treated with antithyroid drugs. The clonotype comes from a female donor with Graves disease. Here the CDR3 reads CASSQDGTDYGYTF. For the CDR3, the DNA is TGTGCCAGCAGCCAAGACGGGACGGACTATGGCTACACCTTC. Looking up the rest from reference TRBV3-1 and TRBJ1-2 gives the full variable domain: DTAVSQTPKYLVTQMGNDKSIKCEQNLGHDTMYWYKQDSKKFLKIMFSYNNKELIINETVPNRFSPKSPDKAHLNLHINSLELGDSAVYFCASSQDGTDYGYTFGSGTRLTVV.